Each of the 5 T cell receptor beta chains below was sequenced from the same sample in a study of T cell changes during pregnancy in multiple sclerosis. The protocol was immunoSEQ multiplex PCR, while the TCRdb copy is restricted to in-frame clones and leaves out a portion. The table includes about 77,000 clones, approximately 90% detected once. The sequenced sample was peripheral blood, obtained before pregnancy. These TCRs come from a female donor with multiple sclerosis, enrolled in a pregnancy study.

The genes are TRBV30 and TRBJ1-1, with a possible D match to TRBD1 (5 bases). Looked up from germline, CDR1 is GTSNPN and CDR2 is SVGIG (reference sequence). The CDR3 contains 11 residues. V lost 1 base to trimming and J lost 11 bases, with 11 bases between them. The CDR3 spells CAWSATRGAFF. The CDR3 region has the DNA TGTGCCTGGAGTGCTACTCGGGGGGCTTTCTTT. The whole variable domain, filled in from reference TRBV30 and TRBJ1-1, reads SQTIHQWPATLVQPVGSPLSLECTVEGTSNPNLYWYRQAAGRGLQLLFYSVGIGQISSEVPQNLSASRPQDRQFILSSKKLLLSDSGFYLCAWSATRGAFFGQGTRLTVV.

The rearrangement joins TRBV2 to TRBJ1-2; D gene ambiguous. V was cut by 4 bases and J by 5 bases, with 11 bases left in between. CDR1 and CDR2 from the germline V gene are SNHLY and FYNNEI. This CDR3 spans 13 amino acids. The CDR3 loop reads CASSGVRPYGYTF. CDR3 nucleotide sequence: TGTGCCAGCAGTGGGGTCAGGCCTTATGGCTACACCTTC.

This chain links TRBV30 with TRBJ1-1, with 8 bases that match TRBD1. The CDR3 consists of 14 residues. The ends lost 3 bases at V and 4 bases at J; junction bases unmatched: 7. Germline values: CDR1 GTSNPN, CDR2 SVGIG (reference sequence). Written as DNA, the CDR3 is TGTGCCTGGAGCTGGACAGGGTTGGGCACTGAAGCTTTCTTT. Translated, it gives CAWSWTGLGTEAFF.

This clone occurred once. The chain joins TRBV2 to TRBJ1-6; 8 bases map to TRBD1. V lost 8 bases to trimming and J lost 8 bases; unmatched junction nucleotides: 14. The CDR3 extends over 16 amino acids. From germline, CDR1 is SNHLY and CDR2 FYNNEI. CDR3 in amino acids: CASGGPTGEGYSPLHF. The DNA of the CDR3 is TGTGCCAGCGGGGGGCCGACAGGGGAAGGATATTCACCCCTCCACTTT.

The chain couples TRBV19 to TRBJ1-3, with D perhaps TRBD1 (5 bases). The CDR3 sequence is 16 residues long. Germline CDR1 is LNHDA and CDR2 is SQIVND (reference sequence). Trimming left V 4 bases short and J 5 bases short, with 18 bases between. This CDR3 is CASSNQGDEVRNTIYF. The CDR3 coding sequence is TGTGCCAGTAGTAACCAGGGTGATGAAGTACGAAACACCATATATTTT.